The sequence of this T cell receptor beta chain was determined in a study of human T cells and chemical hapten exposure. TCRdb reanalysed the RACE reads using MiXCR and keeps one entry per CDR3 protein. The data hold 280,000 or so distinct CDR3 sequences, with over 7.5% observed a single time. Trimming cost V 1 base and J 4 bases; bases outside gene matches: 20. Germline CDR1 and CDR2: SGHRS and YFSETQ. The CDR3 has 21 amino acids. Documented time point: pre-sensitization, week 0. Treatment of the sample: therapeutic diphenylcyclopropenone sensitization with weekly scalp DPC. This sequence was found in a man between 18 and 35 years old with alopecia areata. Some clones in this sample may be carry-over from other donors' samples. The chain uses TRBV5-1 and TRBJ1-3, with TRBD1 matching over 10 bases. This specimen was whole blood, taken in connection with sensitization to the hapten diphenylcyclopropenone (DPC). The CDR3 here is CASSLKLAGQGRPYFGNTIYF. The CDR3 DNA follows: TGCGCCAGCAGCTTGAAACTAGCGGGACAGGGGAGACCCTACTTCGGAAACACCATATATTTT.